This T cell receptor (beta chain) was profiled in a study of graft-versus-host responses after intestinal transplantation (dated by TCRdb to 2020 to 2022). About the study as a whole: Multivisceral, liver-intestinal, or isolated intestinal transplants were received by the recipients. A peak of at least 4% donor T cells among recipient peripheral blood mononuclear cells was the definition used for donor T cell macrochimerism. Every recipient was given anti-thymocyte globulin induction, then maintenance tacrolimus and steroids for roughly three years. After intestinal transplantation, graft-versus-host and host-versus-graft alloreactive T cell clones in the graft, circulation and bone marrow were tracked using bulk TCR-beta CDR3 sequencing. To identify alloreactive clones, pre-transplant mixed lymphocyte reaction products were sequenced and compared with unstimulated pre-transplant donor and recipient T cells. The cohort enrolled approximately 24 intestinal transplant recipients including one retransplant, and 3 patients lacking pretransplant specimens were excluded. Rather than going through the commercial service, samples from three later patients were sequenced in-house on an Illumina MiSeq and processed with MiXCR.

From the cysteine through the phenylalanine, the CDR3 covers 15 amino acids. Only the CDR3 part of the read is kept: 45 bases, read in frame from the first base. Clipping removes 5 bases from V and 8 bases from J, with 11 as the unmatched junction base count. CDR1 and CDR2 are drawn from the germline V gene (reference sequence): SEHNR, FQNEAQ. With regard to this clone: Its antigen remains unidentified. No per-base quality is available; no much larger clone lies one base away.

The receptor library was made with the immunoSEQ multiplex PCR assay. For most patients, genomic DNA was isolated with the Qiagen DNeasy Blood and Tissue Kit and shipped frozen to Adaptive Biotechnologies for TCR sequencing. For most patients, genomic DNA was subjected to high-throughput TCR-beta CDR3 sequencing by Adaptive Biotechnologies. In the original analysis: Adaptive's ImmunoSEQ software supplied the TCR sequencing data for 18 patients, while MiXCR and VDJtools were used to process a few other patients. CD4 versus CD8 sorting errors were corrected by removing sequences found in both subsets at a frequency ratio below 5:1. CDR3 nucleotide sequences shared between donor and recipient were removed because the origin of such sequences could not be assigned. To be classed as alloreactive, a clone needed at least 2-fold expansion over unstimulated cells and a minimum CFSE-low frequency of 0.002% (template counts) or 0.001% (read counts). Clones detected in sequenced pre-transplant spleen, lymph node, or MLR CFSE-low populations of the donor or recipient were defined as mappable. Cumulative frequency of alloreactive clones was calculated as a percentage of all sequences weighted by copy number. This immuneACCESS table, as held by TCRdb, lists in-frame sequences with V and J called but not all clones. Of the missing ones, under half trace to an unresolved V gene in checked studies; the others have no known cause. From that table come the V and J calls and clone size; the DNA was used to work out D and trimming. The sample contains about 110,000 clones, approximately 94% of them found a single time. Roughly 0.23% of the sample is held by the ten biggest clonotypes.

The time point label corresponds to: cells obtained before transplantation from donor or recipient. CD3+CD4+ and CD3+CD8+ populations were FACS-sorted from unstimulated pre-transplant donor and recipient cells taken from spleen or lymph nodes. Study-wide findings and limitations: In the allografts of patients with donor T cell macrochimerism, GvH to HvG T cell clonal ratios were high. Peak levels of circulating GvH clones were associated with declines in HvG clones early after transplant. GvH clones were detected in recipient bone marrow, and some appeared earlier in ileal mucosa or blood, consistent with an intestinal mucosal origin. Conclusions were limited by the relatively low number and heterogeneity of intestinal transplant patients.

The source of this sequence is a human donor who was the organ donor for an intestinal transplant. Sequenced material: unstimulated CD4+ T cells sorted from spleen or lymph node cells, taken before transplant. The chain joins TRBV7-9 to TRBJ2-3, with 9 junctional bases fitting TRBD2. The DNA sequence reads TGTGCCAGCAGCAGGACTAGCGCGGGGGGCGGTACGCAGTATTTT. This is translated as CASSRTSAGGGTQYF.